A single sample gave rise to the 18 T cell receptor beta chains below, sequenced in a study of T cell responses to AZD1222 COVID-19 vaccine. TCRdb's copy holds only in-frame clones and misses some; the assay was immunoSEQ multiplex PCR. The sample includes 55,000 to 75,000 clones, approximately 79% of them seen just once. This material consisted of peripheral blood, taken on day 0 of MenACWY control vaccination. These receptors all stem from an adult in good health.

This chain links TRBV6-5 with TRBJ1-1; D gene ambiguous. Germline assignment: CDR1 MNHEY and CDR2 SVGAGI. V lost 6 bases and J 0 bases, leaving 14 bases between the germline ends. The CDR3 totals 15 residues. The CDR3 loop is CASSSLAGMNTEAFF. The CDR3 DNA reads as TGTGCCAGCAGCTCCCTTGCTGGAATGAACACTGAAGCTTTCTTT.

V gene TRBV2 combines with J gene TRBJ1-1, with a weak D call TRBD1 (5 bases). From germline, CDR1 is SNHLY and CDR2 FYNNEI. This CDR3 is 15 amino acids long. The V and J ends lost 5 bases and 2 bases respectively, with 15 bases between them. CDR3 sequence reads: CASSPFGGSNTEAFF. CDR3 DNA sequence: TGTGCCAGCAGTCCCTTTGGGGGTTCTAACACTGAAGCTTTCTTT.

This chain uses TRBV19 with TRBJ1-2; a weak D match, TRBD1 (6 bases). Germline lookup yields CDR1 LNHDA and CDR2 SQIVND (reference sequence). The CDR3 contains 15 residues. V gave up 1 base and J gave up 4 bases, with 13 bases separating them. This CDR3 reads CASSIGGQGIYGYTF. CDR3 sequence (DNA): TGTGCCAGTAGTATAGGAGGGCAGGGGATCTATGGCTACACCTTC. The whole variable domain, remainder taken from reference TRBV19 and TRBJ1-2, is DGGITQSPKYLFRKEGQNVTLSCEQNLNHDAMYWYRQDPGQGLRLIYYSQIVNDFQKGDIAEGYSVSREKKESFPLTVTSAQKNPTAFYLCASSIGGQGIYGYTFGSGTRLTVV.

CDR3 residues: CASSLWGQGPFGYTF. Written as DNA, the CDR3 is TGCGCCAGCAGCTTGTGGGGACAGGGTCCGTTTGGCTACACCTTC. V is TRBV5-1 and J is TRBJ1-2; 9 nucleotides align to TRBD1. The V segment lost 1 base and the J segment 7 bases; nucleotides outside the gene matches: 8. The CDR3 contains 15 residues. Germline CDR1 and CDR2: SGHRS and YFSETQ.

The chain couples TRBV18 to TRBJ1-5; the D gene is possibly TRBD1 (5 bases). Trimming took 2 bases from V and 0 from J, leaving 11 bases between them. The CDR3 loop spans 16 amino acids. Germline values: CDR1 KGHSH, CDR2 LQKENI. CDR3 amino acids: CASSPGTWNSNQPQHF. The CDR3 bases are TGTGCCAGCTCACCAGGGACCTGGAATAGCAATCAGCCCCAGCATTTT.

V is TRBV4-1 and J is TRBJ1-2; D is uncertain. Germline V CDR1 and CDR2: MGHRA, YSYEKL. The V gene lost 1 base and the J gene lost 8 bases, with 14 bases spanning the gap. This CDR3 contains 14 residues. Here the CDR3 reads CASSQVYEDLGYTF. CDR3 nucleotides: TGCGCCAGCAGCCAAGTTTACGAGGATCTGGGCTACACCTTC.

This clone was observed once. The V and J genes are TRBV7-2 and TRBJ1-1; 8 nucleotides match TRBD1. CDR1 is SGHTA and CDR2 is FQGNSA in the germline V gene. V lost 1 base to trimming and J lost 1 base; unmatched junction nucleotides: 5. The CDR3 length is 16 residues. The CDR3 DNA sequence: TGTGCCAGCAGCTTAGTGGGCAGGGGGCCGAACACTGAAGCTTTCTTT. Translating it yields CASSLVGRGPNTEAFF.

This chain links TRBV4-1 with TRBJ1-3, with D unclear. The CDR3 length is 15 residues. CDR1 MGHRA and CDR2 YSYEKL come from the germline V gene. V was clipped by 1 base and J by 3 bases, with 10 bases between them. The CDR3 protein is CASSQVHTDGNTIYF. CDR3 in DNA: TGCGCCAGCAGCCAAGTCCACACAGATGGAAACACCATATATTTT.

This chain links TRBV5-1 with TRBJ2-1; 13 nucleotides align to TRBD2. The CDR3 consists of 15 residues. Germline V gene lookup returns CDR1 SGHRS and CDR2 YFSETQ. V was clipped by 4 bases and J by 6 bases; unmatched bases: 4. CDR3 DNA sequence: TGCGCCAGCAGCCACACTAGCGGGAGGGCCAATGAGCAGTTCTTC. Encoded protein: CASSHTSGRANEQFF. Complete variable domain (other parts from reference TRBV5-1 and TRBJ2-1): KAGVTQTPRYLIKTRGQQVTLSCSPISGHRSVSWYQQTPGQGLQFLFEYFSETQRNKGNFPGRFSGRQFSNSRSEMNVSTLELGDSALYLCASSHTSGRANEQFFGPGTRLTVL.

The rearrangement uses TRBV2 and TRBJ1-1; D perhaps matches TRBD1 (6 bases). The CDR3 spans 16 residues. V lost 6 bases, J lost 0 bases, and 17 bases lay in between. The germline V gene has CDR1 SNHLY and CDR2 FYNNEI. In DNA form, the CDR3 reads TGTGCCAGCAGCAAAAACCCGGGACAACTGAACACTGAAGCTTTCTTT. Amino acid sequence: CASSKNPGQLNTEAFF.

The chain's CDR3 is CASSSGTGNYEQYF. The CDR3, as DNA: TGTGCCAGCAGTTCGGGAACAGGGAACTACGAGCAGTACTTC. This chain connects TRBV2 to TRBJ2-7; perhaps TRBD1 as D (6 bases). CDR1 and CDR2 from the germline V gene are SNHLY and FYNNEI. The CDR3 runs 14 residues. V shed 5 bases and J shed 3 bases, with 14 bases lying between them.

The chain couples TRBV5-5 to TRBJ2-1, with TRBD1 matching over 9 bases. CDR3 size: 16 residues. In germline, CDR1 is SGHKS, CDR2 YYEKEE (reference sequence). V shed 3 bases, J shed 8 bases, and the junction held 12 bases outside the gene matches. CDR3 sequence reads: CASSWPPGQGGDEQFF. DNA of the CDR3: TGTGCCAGCAGCTGGCCGCCGGGACAGGGAGGCGATGAGCAGTTCTTC.

This clone turned up a few times. The chain is built from TRBV12-3 or TRBV12-4 and TRBJ1-1, with 8 bases lining up with TRBD1. V lost 4 bases to trimming and J lost 5 bases; unmatched junction nucleotides: 3. The CDR3 consists of 13 residues. CDR3 nucleotide sequence: TGTGCCAGCAGTTATACAGGGGGAACTGAAGCTTTCTTT. This encodes CASSYTGGTEAFF.

The V gene is TRBV30, the J gene TRBJ1-1, with D perhaps TRBD1 (6 bases). Germline V gene data show CDR1 as GTSNPN and CDR2 as SVGIG (reference sequence). The CDR3 length is 11 residues. Trimming left V 8 bases short and J 9 bases short, with 16 bases between. The CDR3 nucleotides are TGTGCCCAAAGGGGGGCGGGCAAAGCTTTCTTT. Translated: CAQRGAGKAFF. Looking up the rest from reference TRBV30 and TRBJ1-1 gives the full variable domain: SQTIHQWPATLVQPVGSPLSLECTVEGTSNPNLYWYRQAAGRGLQLLFYSVGIGQISSEVPQNLSASRPQDRQFILSSKKLLLSDSGFYLCAQRGAGKAFFGQGTRLTVV.

This chain connects TRBV5-5 to TRBJ1-4; D gene uncertain. The CDR3 runs to 13 residues. Trimming left V 2 bases short and J 8 bases short, with 10 bases between. Germline loops: CDR1 SGHKS, CDR2 YYEKEE (reference sequence). CDR3: CASSFEYAEKLFF. The DNA for the CDR3 is TGTGCCAGCAGCTTTGAGTATGCCGAAAAACTGTTTTTT.

The chain is built from TRBV6-5 and TRBJ2-7, with TRBD1 matching over 10 bases. V dropped 2 bases and J dropped 3; count of bases not matched to a gene: 4. The CDR3 spans 15 residues. Per the germline V gene, CDR1 is MNHEY and CDR2 is SVGAGI. The DNA of the CDR3 is TGTGCCAGCAGTTACCGGGACAGGGGAGACTACGAGCAGTACTTC. This encodes CASSYRDRGDYEQYF.

The CDR3 sequence is CASSPGQGRYEQYF. In nucleotides, the CDR3 is TGTGCCAGCAGCCCCGGACAGGGGCGGTACGAGCAGTACTTC. This chain connects TRBV7-8 to TRBJ2-7; 9 bases are shared with TRBD1. The CDR3 extends over 14 amino acids. The germline CDR1 and CDR2 sequences are SGHVS and FQNEAQ. The V gene end was trimmed by 5 bases and the J gene end by 4 bases; junction bases not matched to a gene: 6.

J is TRBJ1-1 and V is TRBV9; a possible D gene is TRBD1 (5 bases). The CDR3 consists of 15 residues. Germline CDR1 SGDLS, CDR2 YYNGEE. The germline V and J ends were trimmed by 4 bases and 0 bases, with 13 bases remaining between them. The CDR3 loop reads CASSPGHNMNTEAFF. The CDR3 region has the DNA TGTGCCAGCAGCCCCGGACATAACATGAACACTGAAGCTTTCTTT.